The next 32 T cell receptor beta chains were all read from a single sample in a study of T cell responses to AZD1222 COVID-19 vaccine (dated by TCRdb to about 2021). The time point label, as the study defines it: about 28 days (+/-7) after the second vaccine dose. Receptor libraries were prepared by the immunoSEQ multiplex PCR assay. Here the immuneACCESS table is served through TCRdb, limited to in-frame sequences with V and J called. Missing clones are a known gap in these copies; in checked studies unresolved V genes cover under half, and the rest lacks a known reason. In this sample the table shows some 110,000 clones, roughly 92% of which occur a single time. The ten largest clones take up 1.5% to 2% of the sample. Sequenced here: peripheral blood, sampled 28 days after the second AZD1222 dose. All receptors derive from an adult who received the AZD1222 COVID-19 vaccine.

The rearrangement uses TRBV27 and TRBJ1-1; weak D call: TRBD1 (6 bases). Germline V gene data show CDR1 as MNHEY and CDR2 as SMNVEV (reference sequence). Trimming took off 5 bases at V and 10 bases at J, with 20 bases between the two ends. The CDR3 covers 14 residues. CDR3 residues: CASSPSPGHLVAFF. The CDR3 coding sequence is TGTGCCAGCAGTCCCTCCCCGGGACATCTGGTAGCTTTCTTT.

The CDR3 protein is CASSLQGQGSYEQYF. Here the CDR3 DNA reads TGTGCCAGCAGCCTTCAGGGACAGGGGTCCTACGAGCAGTACTTC. The J gene is TRBJ2-7, the V gene TRBV7-8; 10 positions match TRBD1. Looked up from germline, CDR1 is SGHVS and CDR2 is FQNEAQ. The CDR3 extends over 15 amino acids. V lost 5 bases and J lost 1; bases outside the gene matches: 5.

This chain connects TRBV21-1 to TRBJ1-1; the D segment call TRBD1 is taken from the table without a DNA check. TRBV21-1 is given as a pseudogene. The CDR3 totals 14 residues. CDR3: CASSDRGLGTEAFF. DNA for the CDR3: TGTGCCAGCAGCGACAGGGGGCTTGGCACTGAAGCTTTCTTT.

This chain connects TRBV19 to TRBJ1-5; D call uncertain. The CDR3 covers 13 residues. Trimming removed 3 bases from V and 5 bases from J, with 8 bases in between. CDR1 and CDR2 (germline): LNHDA, SQIVND (reference sequence). CDR3 protein: CASSIQGDQPQHF. CDR3 nucleotide sequence: TGTGCCAGTAGTATTCAAGGCGATCAGCCCCAGCATTTT.

This clone was recorded only once. The chain uses TRBV2 and TRBJ1-4; 8 bases are a match to TRBD1. Losses at the gene ends were 4 bases for V and 7 bases for J; bases not matched to a gene: 5. The V gene's germline CDR1 is SNHLY and CDR2 FYNNEI. The CDR3 totals 14 residues. CDR3: CASSAQGVGEKLFF. The CDR3 DNA follows: TGTGCCAGCAGTGCACAGGGGGTAGGTGAAAAACTGTTTTTT. The full variable domain, its missing parts supplied by reference TRBV2 and TRBJ1-4, is EPEVTQTPSHQVTQMGQEVILRCVPISNHLYFYWYRQILGQKVEFLVSFYNNEISEKSEIFDDQFSVERPDGSNFTLKIRSTKLEDSAMYFCASSAQGVGEKLFFGSGTQLSVL.

This clone was observed a handful of times. The gene calls are TRBV29-1 and TRBJ1-2, with no clear D. Germline V CDR1 and CDR2: SQVTM, ANQGSEA. V dropped 4 bases and J dropped 3 bases, with 9 bases sitting between them. The CDR3 runs to 12 residues. The CDR3 DNA reads TGCAGCGTTGTTGAGGGCCACTATGGCTACACCTTC. Residues: CSVVEGHYGYTF.

This clone was seen once. The chain is built from TRBV10-3 and TRBJ1-4, with TRBD1 identical over 8 bases. The CDR3 consists of 13 residues. Trimming at V came to 7 bases and at J to 8 bases, leaving 6 bases not matched to a gene. CDR1 ENHRY and CDR2 SYGVKD come from the germline V gene. The CDR3 region is CAITSDREEKLFF. Here the CDR3 DNA reads TGTGCCATCACTTCGGACAGGGAGGAAAAACTGTTTTTT.

The gene calls are TRBV28 and TRBJ2-1, with 12 bases matching TRBD2. The germline gives CDR1 MDHEN, CDR2 SYDVKM. J lost 13 bases, V lost 7 bases, and 8 bases had no gene match. This CDR3 comprises 13 residues. CDR3 residues: CASTSSGRVSQFF. Here the CDR3 DNA reads TGTGCCAGCACATCTAGCGGGAGGGTATCCCAGTTCTTC.

V usage is TRBV11-2 and J usage is TRBJ2-5; D gene ambiguous. The V gene's germline CDR1 is SGHAT and CDR2 FQNNGV. The CDR3 totals 16 residues. Between the trimmed V and J ends, which lost 2 bases and 2 bases, there was a span of 15 bases. CDR3 coding DNA: TGTGCCAGCAGCTTAAGGGCAACGGAGCTTCAAGAGACCCAGTACTTC. It specifies CASSLRATELQETQYF.

The chain is built from TRBV18 and TRBJ1-1; 8 positions match TRBD1. The J segment lost 3 bases and the V segment lost 4 bases, leaving 7 bases of the junction unmatched. The CDR3 runs to 15 residues. Germline values: CDR1 KGHSH, CDR2 LQKENI. In nucleotides, the CDR3 is TGTGCCAGCTCACGCCGGGACAGGTTAGACACTGAAGCTTTCTTT. It yields the protein CASSRRDRLDTEAFF.

This chain uses TRBV15 with TRBJ2-1, with D maybe TRBD2 (5 bases). The CDR3 has 13 residues. CDR1 is LNHNV and CDR2 is YYDKDF in the germline V gene (reference sequence). The V gene lost 0 bases and the J gene lost 16 bases, with 16 bases spanning the gap. The CDR3 DNA reads as TGTGCCACCAGCAGAGAGAGACTCCAGGAGGTTTTCTTC. Protein product: CATSRERLQEVFF.

CDR3 region: CAISESGTFYEQYF. DNA for the CDR3: TGTGCCATCAGTGAGTCCGGGACTTTCTACGAGCAGTACTTC. The chain combines TRBV10-3 with TRBJ2-7; D perhaps matches TRBD2 (6 bases). This CDR3 region has 14 residues. The V end was cut by 0 bases, the J end by 3 bases, with 9 bases between. CDR1 and CDR2 (germline): ENHRY, SYGVKD.

The chain carries TRBV7-9 and TRBJ2-7, with D possibly matching TRBD1 (6 bases). The V gene's germline CDR1 is SEHNR and CDR2 FQNEAQ (reference sequence). The ends were cut back, 2 bases at V and 3 bases at J, with 14 bases in the middle. This CDR3 region has 15 residues. This chain's CDR3 is CASSLPGRGGYEQYF. The DNA for the CDR3 is TGTGCCAGCAGCTTACCGGGGAGAGGGGGCTACGAGCAGTACTTC.

The chain joins TRBV5-4 to TRBJ1-1, with a tentative D call TRBD1 (6 bases). V shed 1 base and J shed 9 bases, with 16 bases lying between them. The CDR3 length is 14 residues. The V gene's germline CDR1 is SGHNT and CDR2 YYREEE (reference sequence). This chain's CDR3 is CASSLLGGHRQAFF. CDR3 nucleotides: TGTGCCAGCAGCTTGTTAGGGGGGCACAGACAAGCTTTCTTT.

CDR3 sequence reads: CASSIVSQGLDYTF. In nucleotides, the CDR3 is TGTGCCAGTAGTATAGTGTCGCAGGGCTTGGACTACACCTTC. The chain employs TRBV19 and TRBJ1-2, with D perhaps matching TRBD1 (5 bases). The V end was cut by 1 base, the J end by 10 bases, with 16 bases between. The germline V gene has CDR1 LNHDA and CDR2 SQIVND (reference sequence). This CDR3 has 14 residues. The full variable domain, completed using reference TRBV19 and TRBJ1-2, is DGGITQSPKYLFRKEGQNVTLSCEQNLNHDAMYWYRQDPGQGLRLIYYSQIVNDFQKGDIAEGYSVSREKKESFPLTVTSAQKNPTAFYLCASSIVSQGLDYTFGSGTRLTVV.

This chain links TRBV19 with TRBJ2-1; D tentatively reads TRBD1 or TRBD2 (5 bases each). CDR3 size: 13 residues. Germline loops: CDR1 LNHDA, CDR2 SQIVND (reference sequence). The CDR3 loop is CALGTPPRNEQFF. CDR3 DNA sequence: TGTGCGCTAGGGACCCCACCACGCAATGAGCAGTTCTTC.

The chain uses TRBV7-3 and TRBJ1-3, with D possibly TRBD1 on 5 matching bases. The germline V and J ends were trimmed by 3 bases and 0 bases, with 9 bases remaining between them. Per germline, CDR1 SGHTA and CDR2 FQGTGA. This CDR3 comprises 15 residues. The CDR3 is CASSFDSGSGNTIYF. CDR3 in DNA: TGTGCCAGCAGCTTTGACAGTGGCTCTGGAAACACCATATATTTT.

The V gene is TRBV4-1, the J gene TRBJ2-3; weak D call: TRBD2 (5 bases). Germline-derived CDR1 and CDR2 are MGHRA and YSYEKL. The V end lost 0 bases, the J end lost 7 bases, and 8 bases lay between the germline ends. The CDR3 covers 13 residues. The CDR3 DNA sequence: TGCGCCAGCAGCCAAGACCTAGCCTATACGCAGTATTTT. Protein sequence: CASSQDLAYTQYF.

The rearrangement links TRBV5-8 to TRBJ2-3; 9 bases are a match to TRBD1. The ends lost 6 bases at V and 10 bases at J; junction bases unmatched: 12. The germline gives CDR1 SGHTS, CDR2 YDEGEE. This CDR3 spans 14 amino acids. The CDR3 sequence: CASTPGQGEGAQYF. CDR3 sequence (DNA): TGTGCCAGCACCCCGGGACAGGGAGAAGGAGCGCAGTATTTT.

The rearrangement uses TRBV5-8 and TRBJ1-5; the match to TRBD1 covers 7 bases. The V gene's germline CDR1 is SGHTS and CDR2 YDEGEE. The CDR3 runs to 17 residues. With 4 bases clipped from V and 2 bases from J, the junction kept 12 bases outside the gene matches. The CDR3 here is CASSLVTTGWGNQPQHF. CDR3 DNA sequence: TGTGCCAGCAGCCTGGTGACGACAGGGTGGGGCAATCAGCCCCAGCATTTT.

The CDR3 loop is CASSKTGRSGKYTGELFF. The CDR3 DNA reads as TGTGCCAGCAGTAAGACAGGGAGGAGCGGAAAATATACCGGGGAGCTGTTTTTT. The chain joins TRBV28 to TRBJ2-2, with a weak D call TRBD1 (7 bases). V was trimmed by 5 bases and J by 5 bases, leaving 24 bases between them. The CDR3 consists of 18 residues. Germline assignment: CDR1 MDHEN and CDR2 SYDVKM.

V gene TRBV3-1 (or the pseudogene TRBV3-2) combines with J gene TRBJ1-6; D is perhaps TRBD1 (5 bases). The CDR3 covers 13 residues. Germline V gene lookup returns CDR1 LGHDT and CDR2 YNNKEL (reference sequence). With 7 bases removed from V and 7 bases from J, the gap between germline ends came to 11 bases. In DNA, the CDR3 is TGTGCCAGCAATAACCAGGGAAATTCACCCCTCCACTTT. This gives the protein CASNNQGNSPLHF.

The gene calls are TRBV15 and TRBJ1-5; possibly TRBD1 for D (5 bases). CDR3 size: 16 residues. Trimming shortened V by 1 base and J by 5 bases, and 15 bases separated the two germline ends. Germline V gene lookup returns CDR1 LNHNV and CDR2 YYDKDF (reference sequence). Written as DNA, the CDR3 is TGTGCCACCAGCAGAGCCGGGGGGGGTATGGATCAGCCCCAGCATTTT. Its protein product is CATSRAGGGMDQPQHF.

In its sample, this clone was seen once. The chain uses TRBV27 and TRBJ2-7; 9 nucleotides line up with TRBD1. V gave up 5 bases and J gave up 5 bases; unmatched junction bases: 10. Germline-derived CDR1 and CDR2 are MNHEY and SMNVEV (reference sequence). This CDR3 contains 15 residues. This CDR3 is CASSPPGTGSNEQYF. The DNA of the CDR3 is TGTGCCAGCAGTCCTCCCGGGACAGGGTCCAACGAGCAGTACTTC.

V is TRBV3-1 (or the pseudogene TRBV3-2) and J is TRBJ2-5; D remains ambiguous. There are 13 residues in the CDR3. Trimming pared 4 bases from V and 5 bases from J, leaving 11 bases between. The germline V gene encodes CDR1 LGHDT and CDR2 YNNKEL (reference sequence). CDR3 DNA sequence: TGTGCCAGCAGCCCCCAAGGACGGGAGACCCAGTACTTC. Its translation is CASSPQGRETQYF.

The chain carries TRBV7-8 and TRBJ1-1, with unresolved D. CDR3 length equals 15 residues. Per germline, CDR1 SGHVS and CDR2 FQNEAQ. V gave up 2 bases and J gave up 1 base, with 11 bases separating them. Here the CDR3 reads CASSLSPGTNTEAFF. The CDR3 DNA reads TGTGCCAGCAGCTTATCCCCAGGAACGAACACTGAAGCTTTCTTT.

This rearrangement joins TRBV6-5 to TRBJ2-2; D uncertain. Trimming shortened V by 7 bases and J by 2 bases, and 5 bases separated the two germline ends. CDR1 is MNHEY, CDR2 SVGAGI, per germline. The CDR3 totals 12 residues. CDR3 nucleotides: TGTGCCAGCACCACAAACACCGGGGAGCTGTTTTTT. It codes for CASTTNTGELFF.

The rearrangement joins TRBV5-4 to TRBJ1-1, with D perhaps TRBD1 (5 bases). Germline loops: CDR1 SGHNT, CDR2 YYREEE (reference sequence). V was cut by 0 bases and J by 4 bases, with 13 bases left in between. This CDR3 has 15 amino acids. In DNA, the CDR3 is TGTGCCAGCAGCTTGGAGTGGGGGTTGGGCACTGAAGCTTTCTTT. It encodes CASSLEWGLGTEAFF.

The chain employs TRBV5-1 and TRBJ2-3; 8 bases align to TRBD2. Looked up from germline, CDR1 is SGHRS and CDR2 is YFSETQ. The CDR3 sequence is 14 residues long. V lost 4 bases and J lost 2; bases outside the gene matches: 3. DNA for the CDR3: TGCGCCAGCAGCATTAGCGGGATCACAGATACGCAGTATTTT. Translating it yields CASSISGITDTQYF.

This clone was detected once. The chain couples TRBV7-2 to TRBJ1-2, with 9 bases matching TRBD1. In germline, CDR1 is SGHTA, CDR2 FQGNSA. J lost 6 bases, V lost 3 bases, and 11 bases had no gene match. The CDR3 is made up of 16 amino acids. The CDR3 sequence is CASSFIWGQGFDGYTF. In nucleotides, the CDR3 is TGTGCCAGCAGCTTTATTTGGGGACAGGGATTCGATGGCTACACCTTC.

This clone showed up just once. J is TRBJ2-1 and V is TRBV7-7, with D possibly TRBD1 on 8 matching bases. V shed 1 base and J shed 9 bases, with 25 bases lying between them. The germline V gene encodes CDR1 SSHAT and CDR2 FNYEAQ (reference sequence). This CDR3 spans 18 amino acids. The CDR3 here is CASSLGGGSGLQGGEQFF. The CDR3 DNA follows: TGTGCCAGCAGCTTAGGAGGCGGGAGTGGCCTACAGGGGGGTGAGCAGTTCTTC. Looking up the rest from reference TRBV7-7 and TRBJ2-1 gives the full variable domain: GAGVSQSPRYKVTKRGQDVTLRCDPISSHATLYWYQQALGQGPEFLTYFNYEAQPDKSGLPSDRFSAERPEGSISTLTIQRTEQRDSAMYRCASSLGGGSGLQGGEQFFGPGTRLTVL.

The rearrangement joins TRBV6-5 to TRBJ1-5; D not certain. There are 12 residues in the CDR3. The germline V and J ends were trimmed by 5 bases and 4 bases, with 6 bases remaining between them. The V gene's germline CDR1 is MNHEY and CDR2 SVGAGI. In nucleotides, the CDR3 is TGTGCCAGCAGTACTCTTAATCAGCCCCAGCATTTT. It yields the protein CASSTLNQPQHF.